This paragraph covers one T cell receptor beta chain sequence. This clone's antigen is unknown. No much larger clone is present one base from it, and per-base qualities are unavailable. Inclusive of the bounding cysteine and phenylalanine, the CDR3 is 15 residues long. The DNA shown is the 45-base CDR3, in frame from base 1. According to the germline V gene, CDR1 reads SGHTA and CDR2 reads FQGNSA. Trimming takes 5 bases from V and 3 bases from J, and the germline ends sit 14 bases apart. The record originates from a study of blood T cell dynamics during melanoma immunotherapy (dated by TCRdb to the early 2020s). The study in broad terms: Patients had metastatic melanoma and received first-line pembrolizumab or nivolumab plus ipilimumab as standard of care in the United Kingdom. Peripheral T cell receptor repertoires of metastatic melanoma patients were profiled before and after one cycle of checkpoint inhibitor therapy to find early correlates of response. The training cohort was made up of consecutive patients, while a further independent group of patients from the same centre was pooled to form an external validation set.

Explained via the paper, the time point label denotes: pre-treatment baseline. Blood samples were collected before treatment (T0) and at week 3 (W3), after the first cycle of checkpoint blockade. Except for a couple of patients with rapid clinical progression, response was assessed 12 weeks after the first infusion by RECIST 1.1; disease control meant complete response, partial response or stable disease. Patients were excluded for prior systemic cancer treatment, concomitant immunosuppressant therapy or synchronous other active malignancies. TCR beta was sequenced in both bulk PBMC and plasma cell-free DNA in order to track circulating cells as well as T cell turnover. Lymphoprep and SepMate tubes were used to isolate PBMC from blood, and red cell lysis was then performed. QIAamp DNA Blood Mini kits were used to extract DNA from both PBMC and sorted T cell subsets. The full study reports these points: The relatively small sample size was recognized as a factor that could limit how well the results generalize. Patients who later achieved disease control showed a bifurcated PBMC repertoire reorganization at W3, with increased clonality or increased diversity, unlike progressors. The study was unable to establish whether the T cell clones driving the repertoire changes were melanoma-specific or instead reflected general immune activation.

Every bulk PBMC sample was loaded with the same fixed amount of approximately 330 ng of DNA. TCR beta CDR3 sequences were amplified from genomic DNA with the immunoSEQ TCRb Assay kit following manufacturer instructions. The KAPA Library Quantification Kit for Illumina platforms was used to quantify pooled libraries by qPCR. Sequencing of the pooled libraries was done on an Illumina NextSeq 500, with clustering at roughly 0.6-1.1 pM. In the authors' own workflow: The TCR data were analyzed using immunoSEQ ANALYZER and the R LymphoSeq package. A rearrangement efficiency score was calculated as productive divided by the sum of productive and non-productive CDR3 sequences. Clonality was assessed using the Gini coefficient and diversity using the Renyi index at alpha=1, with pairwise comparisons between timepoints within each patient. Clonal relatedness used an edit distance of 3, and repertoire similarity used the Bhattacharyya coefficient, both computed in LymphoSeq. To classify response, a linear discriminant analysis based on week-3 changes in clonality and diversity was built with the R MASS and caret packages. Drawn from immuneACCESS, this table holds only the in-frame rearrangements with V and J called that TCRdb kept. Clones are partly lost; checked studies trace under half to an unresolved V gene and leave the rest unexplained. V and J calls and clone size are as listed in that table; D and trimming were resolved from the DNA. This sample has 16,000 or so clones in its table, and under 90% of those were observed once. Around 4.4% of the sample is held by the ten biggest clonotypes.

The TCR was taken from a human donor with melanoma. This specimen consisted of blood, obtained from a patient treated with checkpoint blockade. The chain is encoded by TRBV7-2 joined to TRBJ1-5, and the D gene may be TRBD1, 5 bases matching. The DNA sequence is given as TGTGCCAGCAGCCGACGGGGCCTCGCCAATCAGCCCCAGCATTTT. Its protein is CASSRRGLANQPQHF.